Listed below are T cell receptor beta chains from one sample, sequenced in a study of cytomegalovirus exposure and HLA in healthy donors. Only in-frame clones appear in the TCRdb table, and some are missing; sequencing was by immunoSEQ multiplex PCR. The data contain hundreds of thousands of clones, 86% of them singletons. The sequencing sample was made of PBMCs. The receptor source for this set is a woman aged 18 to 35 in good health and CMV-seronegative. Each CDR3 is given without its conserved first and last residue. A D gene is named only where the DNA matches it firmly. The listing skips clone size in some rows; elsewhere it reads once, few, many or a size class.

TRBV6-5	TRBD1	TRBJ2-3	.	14	ASSYSTGGITDTQY
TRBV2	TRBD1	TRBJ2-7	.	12	AIAGGTGVYEQY
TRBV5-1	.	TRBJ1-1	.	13	ASSSRGRQNTEAF
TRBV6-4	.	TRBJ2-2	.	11	ASSVGNTGELF
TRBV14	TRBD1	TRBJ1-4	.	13	ASSQGDRRGEKLF
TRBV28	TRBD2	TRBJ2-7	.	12	ASSLREGTYEQY
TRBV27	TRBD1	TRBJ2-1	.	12	ASSFYRGNNEQF
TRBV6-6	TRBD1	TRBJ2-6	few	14	ASSSGPGQASNVLT
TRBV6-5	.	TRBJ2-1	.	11	ASSYGADNEQF
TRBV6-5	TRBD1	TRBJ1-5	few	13	ASRRTGDSNQPQH
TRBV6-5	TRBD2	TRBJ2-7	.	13	ASSPGLAEYYEQY
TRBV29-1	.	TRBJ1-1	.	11	SAEPGRSTEAF
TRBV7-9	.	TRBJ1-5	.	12	ASSQGGSKQPQH
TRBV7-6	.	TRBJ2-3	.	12	ASSLRLDGDTQY
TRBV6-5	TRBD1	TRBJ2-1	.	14	ASSSQLGTGYNEQF
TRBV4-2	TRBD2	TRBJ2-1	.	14	ASSLTGTSAYNEQF
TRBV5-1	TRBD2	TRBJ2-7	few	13	ASSLGTSGSYEQY
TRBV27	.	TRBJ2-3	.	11	ASSFQFTDTQY
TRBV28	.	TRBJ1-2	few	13	ASSLKGSKWDGYT
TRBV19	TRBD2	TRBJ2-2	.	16	ASSILAGGPANTGELF
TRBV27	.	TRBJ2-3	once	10	ASSQDTDTQY
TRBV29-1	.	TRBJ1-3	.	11	SVERGSRNTIY
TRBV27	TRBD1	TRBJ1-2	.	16	ASSLLSRWAGGEYGYT
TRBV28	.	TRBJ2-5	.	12	ASIPRYPGETQY
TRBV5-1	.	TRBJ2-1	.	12	ASSLGATYNEQF
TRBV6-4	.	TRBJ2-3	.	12	ASSDGQATDTQY
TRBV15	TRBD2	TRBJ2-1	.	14	ATSPIGLAAYNEQF
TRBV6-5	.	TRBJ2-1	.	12	ASSRSSSGNEQF
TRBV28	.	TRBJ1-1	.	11	ASNWAGNTEAF
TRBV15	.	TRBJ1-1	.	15	ATSREHRAYVNTEAF
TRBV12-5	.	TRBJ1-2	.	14	ASGLAPGEGDYGYT
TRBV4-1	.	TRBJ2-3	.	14	ASSQDDRYQPETQY
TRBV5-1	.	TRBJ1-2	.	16	ASSSLRVDRKTNYGYT
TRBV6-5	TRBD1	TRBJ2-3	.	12	ASSNRGGTDTQY
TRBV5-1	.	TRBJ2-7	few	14	ASSPVGGRTVPEQY
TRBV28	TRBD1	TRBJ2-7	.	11	ASGLGQPYEQY
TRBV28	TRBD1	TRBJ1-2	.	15	ASSLVVEQGDGYGYT
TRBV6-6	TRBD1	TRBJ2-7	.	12	ASAEYRGSYEQY
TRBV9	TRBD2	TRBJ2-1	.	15	ASSVVGSGRWGNEQF
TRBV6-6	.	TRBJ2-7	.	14	ASSYSGTGNSYEQY
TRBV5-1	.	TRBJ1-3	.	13	ASSLDRGRGNTIY